These 24 T cell receptor beta chains originate from one sample sequenced in a study of T cell repertoires in cytomegalovirus infection. These receptors' antigens are unknown. TCRdb ran MiXCR on the reads and lists one entry per CDR3 protein. The sample shows roughly 180,000 distinct CDR3 sequences, 20% to 25% of them seen only once. The specimen was CD8+ T cells from cultured PBMCs, collected from culture after CMV antigen stimulation. These receptors were taken from a human donor in good health (CMV status not recorded). Some clones in this sample may be carry-over from other donors' samples.

The chain recombines TRBV7-2 with TRBJ1-2; 8 bases are a match to TRBD1. The CDR3 is made up of 15 amino acids. Germline V gene data show CDR1 as SGHTA and CDR2 as FQGNSA. V trimming: 1 base; J trimming: 3 bases; junction bases outside the gene matches: 4. The CDR3 loop is CASSLGAGGDYGYTF. The CDR3 coding sequence is TGTGCCAGCAGCTTAGGGGCAGGGGGCGACTATGGCTACACCTTC. Combining the CDR3 with reference TRBV7-2 and TRBJ1-2 gives the whole variable domain GAGVSQSPSNKVTEKGKDVELRCDPISGHTALYWYRQSLGQGLEFLIYFQGNSAPDKSGLPSDRFSAERTGGSVSTLTIQRTQQEDSAVYLCASSLGAGGDYGYTFGSGTRLTVV.

This clonotype turned up a few times. The chain uses TRBV7-2 and TRBJ2-6; weak D call: TRBD1 (6 bases). The CDR3 is 16 residues long. Per the germline V gene, CDR1 is SGHTA and CDR2 is FQGNSA. Between the trimmed V and J ends, which lost 5 bases and 2 bases, there was a span of 13 bases. The CDR3 protein is CASSQTGLPGANVLTF. For the CDR3, the DNA is TGTGCCAGCAGCCAGACAGGTCTTCCTGGGGCCAACGTCCTGACTTTC.

V and J are TRBV4-1 and TRBJ1-4, with 8 bases identical to TRBD1. The CDR3 consists of 19 residues. Germline CDR1 and CDR2: MGHRA and YSYEKL. The junction had 12 bases not matched to a gene; V was cut back by 3 bases and J by 0 bases. CDR3 protein: CASSHPRQGSFPTNEKLFF. The CDR3, as DNA: TGCGCCAGCAGCCACCCGAGACAGGGGTCATTTCCAACTAATGAAAAACTGTTTTTT.

This clonotype was observed a handful of times. The V and J genes are TRBV7-2 and TRBJ1-2; tentatively, D is TRBD1 (6 bases). The CDR3 totals 15 residues. Germline loops: CDR1 SGHTA, CDR2 FQGNSA. V lost 6 bases, J lost 0 bases, and 14 bases lay in between. The CDR3 sequence: CASRNQGPSNYGYTF. For the CDR3, the DNA is TGTGCCAGCAGAAACCAGGGGCCTTCTAACTATGGCTACACCTTC.

This clonotype was picked up many times. This sequence joins TRBV7-8 and TRBJ1-1; D may be TRBD1 (6 bases). V lost 3 bases to trimming and J lost 1 base, with 12 bases between them. CDR1 and CDR2 (germline): SGHVS, FQNEAQ. The CDR3 length is 15 residues. The CDR3 region has the DNA TGTGCCAGCAGCTTCGCACAGGGTACGAACACTGAAGCTTTCTTT. This encodes CASSFAQGTNTEAFF. Using reference TRBV7-8 and TRBJ1-1 for the parts outside the CDR3, the full variable domain is GAGVSQSPRYKVAKRGQDVALRCDPISGHVSLFWYQQALGQGPEFLTYFQNEAQLDKSGLPSDRFFAERPEGSVSTLKIQRTQQEDSAVYLCASSFAQGTNTEAFFGQGTRLTVV.

This sequence joins TRBV7-2 and TRBJ2-2, with 12 bases that match TRBD1. Germline loops: CDR1 SGHTA, CDR2 FQGNSA. The trim removed 5 bases at V and 9 bases at J, leaving 7 bases unmatched. The CDR3 covers 15 residues. DNA for the CDR3: TGTGCCAGCAGCCTGGGACAGGGGGCGCGAAGGGAGCTGTTTTTT. Amino acids: CASSLGQGARRELFF.

Only a few counts were recorded for this clonotype. The chain employs TRBV6-5 and TRBJ1-1; 7 bases match TRBD1. The CDR3 covers 16 residues. With V trimmed by 0 bases and J by 0 bases, 4 bases remained unmatched. Per germline, CDR1 MNHEY and CDR2 SVGAGI. CDR3 DNA sequence: TGTGCCAGCAGTTACTCGACAGGGCTGATGAACACTGAAGCTTTCTTT. This translates into CASSYSTGLMNTEAFF.

The chain joins TRBV28 to TRBJ2-7; a weak D match, TRBD1 (6 bases). V lost 3 bases to trimming and J lost 4 bases, with 19 bases between them. CDR1 is MDHEN and CDR2 is SYDVKM in the germline V gene. There are 16 residues in the CDR3. CDR3 sequence reads: CASSFTIGRGAYEQYF. For the CDR3, the DNA is TGTGCCAGCAGTTTTACTATCGGCAGGGGTGCGTACGAGCAGTACTTC. The whole variable domain, filled in from reference TRBV28 and TRBJ2-7, reads DVKVTQSSRYLVKRTGEKVFLECVQDMDHENMFWYRQDPGLGLRLIYFSYDVKMKEKGDIPEGYSVSREKKERFSLILESASTNQTSMYLCASSFTIGRGAYEQYFGPGTRLTVT.

The chain links TRBV7-6 to TRBJ1-4; 7 positions match TRBD1. Germline V CDR1 and CDR2: SGHVS, FNYEAQ. This CDR3 has 17 residues. Trimming removed 1 base from V and 5 bases from J; junction bases left unmatched: 10. CDR3 loop: CASSLVPGGNLNEKLFF. As DNA, the CDR3 is TGTGCCAGCAGCTTAGTGCCAGGGGGAAACTTGAATGAAAAACTGTTTTTT. Supplemented by reference TRBV7-6 and TRBJ1-4, the full variable domain reads GAGVSQSPRYKVTKRGQDVALRCDPISGHVSLYWYRQALGQGPEFLTYFNYEAQQDKSGLPNDRFSAERPEGSISTLTIQRTEQRDSAMYRCASSLVPGGNLNEKLFFGSGTQLSVL.

V and J are TRBV7-9 and TRBJ1-1, with D tentatively TRBD1 (6 bases). In germline, CDR1 is SEHNR, CDR2 FQNEAQ (reference sequence). V lost 6 bases to trimming and J lost 1 base, with 9 bases between them. CDR3 length equals 13 residues. CDR3 DNA sequence: TGTGCCAGCAGACCGACAGGGAACACTGAAGCTTTCTTT. Amino acids: CASRPTGNTEAFF.

The V and J genes are TRBV6-2 or TRBV6-3 and TRBJ2-1, with TRBD2 matching 8 bases. Germline V gives CDR1 MNHEY, CDR2 SVGEGT. The CDR3 covers 16 residues. The ends lost 5 bases at V and 7 bases at J; junction bases unmatched: 13. CDR3 bases: TGTGCCAGCAGTCCCTTGTGGGCGGGGGGAAAAAATGAGCAGTTCTTC. Encoded protein: CASSPLWAGGKNEQFF.

The chain joins TRBV11-2 to TRBJ1-5, with D hard to call. Germline V gene sequence: CDR1 SGHAT, CDR2 FQNNGV. This CDR3 region has 15 residues. Trimming removed 2 bases from V and 7 bases from J, with 15 bases in between. The CDR3 spells CASSLRGDERQPQHF. DNA for the CDR3: TGTGCCAGCAGCTTACGGGGAGATGAACGACAGCCCCAGCATTTT. Full variable domain (outside the CDR3, taken from reference TRBV11-2 and TRBJ1-5): EAGVAQSPRYKIIEKRQSVAFWCNPISGHATLYWYQQILGQGPKLLIQFQNNGVVDDSQLPKDRFSAERLKGVDSTLKIQPAKLEDSAVYLCASSLRGDERQPQHFGDGTRLSIL.

The gene calls are TRBV20-1 and TRBJ1-6; TRBD1 might be the D (5 bases). Germline values: CDR1 DFQATT, CDR2 SNEGSKA (reference sequence). Deletions cut 3 bases from V and 10 bases from J, with 19 bases between. The CDR3 extends over 15 amino acids. CDR3 in amino acids: CSASPSGTFRSPLHF. In nucleotides, the CDR3 is TGCAGTGCTAGCCCCTCCGGGACTTTCCGCTCACCCCTCCACTTT.

The V call is TRBV7-8, the J call TRBJ1-1; no firm D call. Trimming stripped 0 bases from V and 4 bases from J, with 9 bases between. This CDR3 is 14 amino acids long. In germline, CDR1 is SGHVS, CDR2 FQNEAQ. In DNA, the CDR3 is TGTGCCAGCAGCTTAGCGGTTCTGACCACTGAAGCTTTCTTT. Residues: CASSLAVLTTEAFF.

V is TRBV6-2 or TRBV6-3 and J is TRBJ1-2; no clear D gene. The V gene's germline CDR1 is MNHEY and CDR2 SVGEGT. This CDR3 has 16 amino acids. Trimming pared 6 bases from V and 8 bases from J, leaving 25 bases between. CDR3 coding DNA: TGTGCCAGCAGCTACATCCCCCCTGGGAGGGATGCGGGCTACACCTTC. It encodes CASSYIPPGRDAGYTF.

The J gene is TRBJ2-2, the V gene TRBV12-3 or TRBV12-4; a weak D match, TRBD1 (6 bases). V lost 7 bases and J 1 base, leaving 13 bases between the germline ends. CDR3 length equals 15 residues. The CDR3: CASISGVGNTGELFF. CDR3 in DNA: TGTGCCAGCATCTCAGGGGTGGGGAACACCGGGGAGCTGTTTTTT.

J is TRBJ2-1 and V is TRBV6-8; 12 bases agree with TRBD2. Germline V gene data show CDR1 as MNHGY and CDR2 as SAAAGT. V lost 7 bases, J lost 9 bases, and 7 bases stayed unmatched. The CDR3 is 14 residues long. The CDR3 spells CASNGLAGYGEQFF. The CDR3 DNA is TGTGCCAGCAATGGACTAGCGGGGTATGGTGAGCAGTTCTTC.

In its sample, this clonotype was seen many times. This chain connects TRBV12-3 or TRBV12-4 to TRBJ2-5; the D call may be TRBD1 or TRBD2 (5 bases each). The CDR3 sequence is 12 residues long. V was pared by 4 bases and J by 5 bases, with 8 bases between. The CDR3 is CASSWGSETQYF. The CDR3 region has the DNA TGTGCCAGCAGTTGGGGGTCGGAGACCCAGTACTTC.

This clonotype was recorded a few times. J is TRBJ1-4 and V is TRBV12-3 or TRBV12-4; a weak D match, TRBD1 (5 bases). The V and J ends lost 7 bases and 13 bases respectively, with 19 bases between them. The CDR3 consists of 13 residues. Here the CDR3 DNA reads TGTGCCAGCACCCCCGGGGCGCCAGTAGGACTGTTTTTT. The encoded protein is CASTPGAPVGLFF.

The CDR3 spells CASRSSSGTFTEQFF. CDR3 coding DNA: TGTGCCAGCAGGTCTTCCTCCGGGACATTCACTGAGCAGTTCTTC. V gene TRBV7-8 combines with J gene TRBJ2-1, with a tentative D call TRBD1 (6 bases). Trimming left V 6 bases short and J 9 bases short, with 21 bases between. Germline V gene sequence: CDR1 SGHVS, CDR2 FQNEAQ. This CDR3 has 15 amino acids. Supplemented by reference TRBV7-8 and TRBJ2-1, the full variable domain reads GAGVSQSPRYKVAKRGQDVALRCDPISGHVSLFWYQQALGQGPEFLTYFQNEAQLDKSGLPSDRFFAERPEGSVSTLKIQRTQQEDSAVYLCASRSSSGTFTEQFFGPGTRLTVL.

Concerning this clonotype: One end of the junction varies from germline; a read error may be responsible. This chain connects TRBV7-8 to TRBJ1-4; D may be TRBD1 (5 bases). This CDR3 region has 15 residues. Germline values: CDR1 SGHVS, CDR2 FQNEAQ. CDR3 residues: CASSLGSGTNEKLFF. The DNA of the CDR3 is TGTGCCAGCAGTTTAGGGTCAGGGACTAATGAAAAACTGTTTTTT. The variable domain in full, with the rest retrieved from reference TRBV7-8 and TRBJ1-4, is GAGVSQSPRYKVAKRGQDVALRCDPISGHVSLFWYQQALGQGPEFLTYFQNEAQLDKSGLPSDRFFAERPEGSVSTLKIQRTQQEDSAVYLCASSLGSGTNEKLFFGSGTQLSVL.

The chain recombines TRBV4-1 with TRBJ1-2; D is uncertain. V was clipped by 1 base and J by 5 bases, with 20 bases between them. Germline CDR1 and CDR2: MGHRA and YSYEKL. CDR3 length equals 17 residues. CDR3 amino acids: CASSQAPAATVSYGYTF. In nucleotides, the CDR3 is TGCGCCAGCAGCCAAGCCCCCGCAGCAACCGTCTCTTATGGCTACACCTTC.

In this sample, this clonotype turned up a few times. The chain is built from TRBV20-1 and TRBJ2-4; 9 nucleotides agree with TRBD2. The J segment lost 4 bases and the V segment lost 0 bases, leaving 7 bases of the junction unmatched. CDR1 is DFQATT, CDR2 SNEGSKA, per germline (reference sequence). The CDR3 has 16 amino acids. The CDR3, as DNA: TGCAGTGCTAGAGAATCCGGCGGGGGGGCAAAAAACATTCAGTACTTC. Amino acid sequence: CSARESGGGAKNIQYF.

V is TRBV6-1 and J is TRBJ2-5; tentatively, D is TRBD1 (6 bases). There are 13 residues in the CDR3. CDR1 MNHNS and CDR2 SASEGT come from the germline V gene. Trimming shortened V by 6 bases and J by 3 bases, and 11 bases separated the two germline ends. This CDR3 is CASSWTVKETQYF. The CDR3 nucleotides are TGTGCCAGCAGCTGGACAGTGAAAGAGACCCAGTACTTC.